The 21 T cell receptor beta chains below were found in one sample sequenced in a study of response to subunit inactivated influenza vaccine. TCRdb re-called the RT-PCR reads with MiXCR, one entry per CDR3 protein. The profile shows about 520,000 distinct CDR3 sequences, about 25% of them singletons. The sequencing used CD4+ T cells sorted from PBMCs, collected roughly 5 days after vaccination. The receptors here all came from a man in his fifties or sixties who received an inactivated influenza vaccine.

This chain uses TRBV12-3 or TRBV12-4 with TRBJ2-7; 11 nucleotides line up with TRBD2. The V segment lost 1 base and the J segment 7 bases; nucleotides outside the gene matches: 9. The length of the CDR3 is 16 residues. The CDR3 reads CASSLGGLLAGAEQYF. The CDR3 bases are TGTGCCAGCAGTTTAGGCGGTTTACTAGCGGGGGCAGAGCAGTACTTC.

This clonotype was found a few times. The CDR3: CASSAGSGTNQETQYF. The CDR3 bases are TGTGCCAGCAGCGCGGGATCCGGGACTAACCAAGAGACCCAGTACTTC. This chain uses TRBV9 with TRBJ2-5; TRBD2 matches at 7 bases. The CDR3 is made up of 16 amino acids. V dropped 3 bases and J dropped 0; count of bases not matched to a gene: 8. Looked up from germline, CDR1 is SGDLS and CDR2 is YYNGEE.

This clonotype occurred a few times. The chain links TRBV4-1 to TRBJ1-2, with D maybe TRBD1 (6 bases). The CDR3 loop spans 16 amino acids. The germline V gene has CDR1 MGHRA and CDR2 YSYEKL. The V and J ends lost 6 bases and 2 bases respectively, with 19 bases between them. The CDR3 reads CASSQQPGASNYGYTF. In DNA, the CDR3 is TGCGCCAGCAGTCAACAACCGGGGGCGTCGAACTATGGCTACACCTTC.

V usage is TRBV30 and J usage is TRBJ2-3; D is possibly TRBD2 (6 bases). The V and J ends lost 0 bases and 2 bases respectively, with 12 bases between them. The germline V gene has CDR1 GTSNPN and CDR2 SVGIG (reference sequence). This CDR3 contains 15 residues. The chain's CDR3 is CAWSVLAGLTDTQYF. The CDR3 nucleotides are TGTGCCTGGAGTGTACTTGCGGGACTCACAGATACGCAGTATTTT. Filled out from reference TRBV30 and TRBJ2-3, the complete variable domain reads SQTIHQWPATLVQPVGSPLSLECTVEGTSNPNLYWYRQAAGRGLQLLFYSVGIGQISSEVPQNLSASRPQDRQFILSSKKLLLSDSGFYLCAWSVLAGLTDTQYFGPGTRLTVL.

The chain carries TRBV6-5 and TRBJ1-2; D may be TRBD1 (5 bases). The CDR3 consists of 12 residues. Per the germline V gene, CDR1 is MNHEY and CDR2 is SVGAGI. With 6 bases removed from V and 6 bases from J, the gap between germline ends came to 11 bases. CDR3 amino acids: CASRRGGDGYTF. CDR3 DNA sequence: TGTGCCAGCAGAAGGGGAGGGGATGGCTACACCTTC.

The chain couples TRBV5-6 to TRBJ1-5, with a possible D match to TRBD1 (6 bases). Between the trimmed V and J ends, which lost 1 base and 1 base, there was a span of 12 bases. There are 16 residues in the CDR3. Germline CDR1 is SGHDT and CDR2 is YYEEEE. The CDR3 here is CASSLLDRGSNQPQHF. The CDR3 nucleotides are TGTGCCAGCAGCTTGTTGGACAGAGGAAGCAATCAGCCCCAGCATTTT.

This chain joins TRBV28 and TRBJ2-7, with 8 bases fitting TRBD2. Germline CDR1 and CDR2: MDHEN and SYDVKM. Trimming cost V 3 bases and J 6 bases; bases outside gene matches: 4. This CDR3 contains 13 residues. The chain's CDR3 is CASSFPGRVEQYF. CDR3 in DNA: TGTGCCAGCAGTTTCCCCGGGAGGGTCGAGCAGTACTTC.

This clonotype was seen only a few times. J is TRBJ2-4 and V is TRBV29-1; 14 bases align to TRBD2. V lost 3 bases, J lost 6 bases, and 7 bases stayed unmatched. Germline assignment: CDR1 SQVTM and CDR2 ANQGSEA. The CDR3 spans 16 residues. The CDR3 DNA sequence: TGCAGCGTTGACGGGGGAGGACTAGCGGGAGGAAACATTCAGTACTTC. The encoded protein is CSVDGGGLAGGNIQYF.

Only a few counts were recorded for this clonotype. V gene TRBV25-1 combines with J gene TRBJ2-1, with 8 bases matching TRBD2. The length of the CDR3 is 16 residues. After removal of 1 base from V and 9 bases from J, the junction contained 11 bases not matched to a gene. Germline-derived CDR1 and CDR2 are MGHDK and SYGVNS. The CDR3 DNA reads as TGTGCCAGCAGTGAATCGGCGGGGGGCCGTCTGGGTGAGCAGTTCTTC. Translation: CASSESAGGRLGEQFF.

This clonotype showed up just once. The chain recombines TRBV18 with TRBJ2-3, with 11 bases that match TRBD2. Germline V gene data show CDR1 as KGHSH and CDR2 as LQKENI. The V gene end was trimmed by 2 bases and the J gene end by 0 bases; junction bases not matched to a gene: 4. The CDR3 contains 17 residues. The CDR3 bases are TGTGCCAGCTCACCAGGGACTAGCGGCCGGAGCACAGATACGCAGTATTTT. Amino acids: CASSPGTSGRSTDTQYF.

This clonotype was observed a few times. The CDR3 DNA follows: TGTGCCATCAGTGGCGGCACCTTTTATAGTGAGCAGTTCTTC. Translated, it gives CAISGGTFYSEQFF. This chain links TRBV10-3 with TRBJ2-1; D is unresolved. Trimming removed 4 bases at V and 9 bases at J, with 16 bases between. Germline V lookup: CDR1 ENHRY, CDR2 SYGVKD. This CDR3 has 14 amino acids.

This clonotype was picked up a small number of times. This sequence joins TRBV12-3 or TRBV12-4 and TRBJ2-6; 9 bases align to TRBD1. The CDR3 covers 17 residues. V was pared by 5 bases and J by 2 bases, with 7 bases of the junction left unmatched. As DNA, the CDR3 is TGTGCCAGCAGTAGCCCCGGGACAGGGACTGGGGCCAACGTCCTGACTTTC. This codes for CASSSPGTGTGANVLTF.

This clonotype was observed a few times. The chain has TRBV12-3 or TRBV12-4 and TRBJ2-7; TRBD1 matches at 7 bases. J gave up 9 bases and V 3 bases, and 5 bases lay outside the gene matches. This CDR3 region has 12 residues. CDR3 residues: CASSFDRDRQYF. Written as DNA, the CDR3 is TGTGCCAGCAGTTTTGACAGGGATAGGCAGTACTTC.

This chain uses TRBV5-1 with TRBJ2-3, with D possibly matching TRBD1 (5 bases). The CDR3 sequence is 16 residues long. V shed 4 bases and J shed 1 base, with 16 bases lying between them. Germline CDR1 reads SGHRS; CDR2 reads YFSETQ. CDR3 DNA sequence: TGCGCCAGCAGCGGGCAAGGACAACCCCGCACAGATACGCAGTATTTT. Translated, it gives CASSGQGQPRTDTQYF.

This clonotype was detected a few times. CDR3 region: CASSLTGLAGGDTQYF. CDR3 nucleotide sequence: TGTGCCAGCAGCTTAACCGGATTAGCGGGAGGAGATACGCAGTATTTT. The chain employs TRBV7-3 and TRBJ2-3, with 10 nucleotides matching TRBD2. Germline lookup yields CDR1 SGHTA and CDR2 FQGTGA. The V gene end was trimmed by 0 bases and the J gene end by 5 bases; junction bases not matched to a gene: 5. The length of the CDR3 is 16 residues.

V usage is TRBV9 and J usage is TRBJ2-1; no reliable D call. The CDR3 totals 17 residues. Germline CDR1 SGDLS, CDR2 YYNGEE. V lost 0 bases, J lost 0 bases, and 13 bases lay in between. The CDR3 DNA follows: TGTGCCAGCAGCGTAGGGGAACGATTTAGCTCCTACAATGAGCAGTTCTTC. Translating it yields CASSVGERFSSYNEQFF.

This clonotype has a handful of counts. This rearrangement joins TRBV6-2 or TRBV6-3 to TRBJ2-1, with TRBD2 matching over 12 bases. The CDR3 covers 15 residues. The trim removed 6 bases at V and 6 bases at J, leaving 6 bases unmatched. Germline V gene lookup returns CDR1 MNHEY and CDR2 SVGEGT. The CDR3 protein is CASRSLAGGPNEQFF. The CDR3 coding sequence is TGTGCCAGCAGATCCCTAGCGGGGGGGCCCAATGAGCAGTTCTTC.

Ten or more counts support this clonotype. CDR3 nucleotides: TGTGCCAGCAGCTTAGAAGAGTTAGGTGGTAAAGAGACCCAGTACTTC. Protein product: CASSLEELGGKETQYF. V and J are TRBV7-2 and TRBJ2-5, with D uncertain. Trimming shortened V by 1 base and J by 3 bases, and 15 bases separated the two germline ends. The CDR3 runs 16 residues. Germline loops: CDR1 SGHTA, CDR2 FQGNSA.

The J gene is TRBJ2-7, the V gene TRBV10-3; 10 bases are shared with TRBD1. J lost 6 bases, V lost 7 bases, and 9 bases had no gene match. CDR1 is ENHRY, CDR2 SYGVKD, per germline. There are 14 residues in the CDR3. The CDR3: CAINSPGQGREQYF. For the CDR3, the DNA is TGTGCCATCAACTCCCCGGGACAGGGGCGCGAGCAGTACTTC.

This clonotype was seen only a few times. V gene TRBV6-5 combines with J gene TRBJ2-1; 12 nucleotides line up with TRBD2. After removal of 0 bases from V and 9 bases from J, the junction contained 3 bases not matched to a gene. This CDR3 comprises 15 residues. Germline lookup yields CDR1 MNHEY and CDR2 SVGAGI. As DNA, the CDR3 is TGTGCCAGCAGTTACTCGACTAGCGGGAGTGGTGAGCAGTTCTTC. Its translation is CASSYSTSGSGEQFF.

The J gene is TRBJ2-1, the V gene TRBV5-1; TRBD2 matches at 10 bases. CDR3 length equals 15 residues. The junction had 7 bases not matched to a gene; V was cut back by 4 bases and J by 6 bases. The germline CDR1 and CDR2 sequences are SGHRS and YFSETQ. DNA of the CDR3: TGCGCCAGCAGCCCAAGGACTAGCGGCACCAATGAGCAGTTCTTC. Its protein is CASSPRTSGTNEQFF.